Listed below are T cell receptor beta chains from one sample, sequenced in a study of post-analysis software for immune sequencing data. Using its own MiXCR run on the PCR reads, TCRdb lists one record per CDR3 protein. The table lists about 770,000 distinct CDR3 sequences, about half of them singletons. Sequenced input: blood. The receptors here all came from a girl aged 10 to 17 with multiple sclerosis. The CDR3 runs from the conserved cysteine through the conserved F or W. The D gene is left open where the match is weak. Clone sizes are given selectively: once, few, many, or a class where the clone is expanded.

d_gene: TRBD2
v_gene: TRBV10-3
abundance: few
j_gene: TRBJ2-1
CDR3nt: TGTGCCATCAGTGAGTCCGGGGGAGGGCCCTACAATGAGCAGTTCTTC
CDR3aa: CAISESGGGPYNEQFF

d_gene: TRBD1
v_gene: TRBV5-1
abundance: many
j_gene: TRBJ2-3
CDR3nt: TGCGCCAGCAGCTTGGTGGGACAGAGCACAGATACGCAGTATTTT
CDR3aa: CASSLVGQSTDTQYF

d_gene: .
v_gene: TRBV3-1
abundance: .
j_gene: TRBJ1-5
CDR3nt: TGTGCCAGCAGCCAAGGACAGACCTATAGCAATCAGCCCCAGCATTTT
CDR3aa: CASSQGQTYSNQPQHF

d_gene: TRBD2
v_gene: TRBV10-3
abundance: .
j_gene: TRBJ2-7
CDR3nt: TGTGCCATCAGCCGGACTAGCGGGAAGGACACGTACGAGCAGTACTTC
CDR3aa: CAISRTSGKDTYEQYF

d_gene: .
v_gene: TRBV10-2
abundance: .
j_gene: TRBJ2-7
CDR3nt: TGCGCCAGCAGGGCAGGGAACTCCTACGAGCAGTACTTC
CDR3aa: CASRAGNSYEQYF

d_gene: TRBD2
v_gene: TRBV10-1
abundance: .
j_gene: TRBJ2-1
CDR3nt: TGCGCCAGCAGTGCCCCGGGACTAGCGGGCGTTTACAATGAGCAGTTCTTC
CDR3aa: CASSAPGLAGVYNEQFF

d_gene: .
v_gene: TRBV30
abundance: .
j_gene: TRBJ1-4
CDR3nt: TGTGCCTGGAGTGGGAACAGCCCCAATGAAAAACTGTTTTTT
CDR3aa: CAWSGNSPNEKLFF

d_gene: TRBD1
v_gene: TRBV4-3
abundance: .
j_gene: TRBJ2-2
CDR3nt: TGCGCCAGCAGCCAAGAGACAGGGGGCGGACTATCCTCCGGGGAGCTGTTTTTT
CDR3aa: CASSQETGGGLSSGELFF

d_gene: .
v_gene: TRBV14
abundance: .
j_gene: TRBJ2-7
CDR3nt: TGTGCCAGCAGCCCATTTAACGTTCACGAGCAGTACTTC
CDR3aa: CASSPFNVHEQYF

d_gene: .
v_gene: TRBV29-1
abundance: .
j_gene: TRBJ2-7
CDR3nt: TGCAGCGTCGCCACCACAGGGATCAACGAGCAGTACTTC
CDR3aa: CSVATTGINEQYF

d_gene: TRBD2
v_gene: TRBV5-1
abundance: .
j_gene: TRBJ2-3
CDR3nt: TGCGCCAGCAGCTTACAAGGACTAGCGGGAGGGCGTGAAGATACGCAGTATTTT
CDR3aa: CASSLQGLAGGREDTQYF

d_gene: .
v_gene: TRBV7-6
abundance: few
j_gene: TRBJ1-4
CDR3nt: TGTGCCAGCAGCTTGAGTTTCGGAGAGACTAATGAAAAACTGTTTTTT
CDR3aa: CASSLSFGETNEKLFF

d_gene: .
v_gene: TRBV6-5
abundance: .
j_gene: TRBJ2-4
CDR3nt: TGTGCCAGCAGTTACGATGGGAGTACGGACATTCAGTACTTC
CDR3aa: CASSYDGSTDIQYF

d_gene: .
v_gene: TRBV9
abundance: once
j_gene: TRBJ2-3
CDR3nt: TGTGCCAGCAGCGTCGGACCTAATACGCAGTATTTT
CDR3aa: CASSVGPNTQYF

d_gene: TRBD2
v_gene: TRBV5-1
abundance: few
j_gene: TRBJ2-1
CDR3nt: TGCGCCAGCAGCTTGTATCTGAGCGGGAGCTCCTACAATGAGCAGTTCTTC
CDR3aa: CASSLYLSGSSYNEQFF

d_gene: .
v_gene: TRBV6-5
abundance: few
j_gene: TRBJ2-4
CDR3nt: TGTGCCAGCAGTGGGGGGACTGAGAACATTCAGTACTTC
CDR3aa: CASSGGTENIQYF

d_gene: .
v_gene: TRBV29-1
abundance: .
j_gene: TRBJ2-6
CDR3nt: TGCAGCGTTCGGTCGGGCTCTGGGGCCAACGTCCTGACTTTC
CDR3aa: CSVRSGSGANVLTF

d_gene: .
v_gene: TRBV7-2
abundance: .
j_gene: TRBJ2-5
CDR3nt: TGTGCCAGCAGCCAATCGGAAGGGGCGAACCAGTACTTC
CDR3aa: CASSQSEGANQYF

d_gene: TRBD2
v_gene: TRBV6-6
abundance: few
j_gene: TRBJ2-3
CDR3nt: TGTGCCAGCAGTTTGGCGGGAGTCGCTCCAGATACGCAGTATTTT
CDR3aa: CASSLAGVAPDTQYF

d_gene: .
v_gene: TRBV4-1
abundance: .
j_gene: TRBJ1-2
CDR3nt: TGCGCCAGCAGCCAAGAGAGGCCGGGAATCTATGGCTACACCTTC
CDR3aa: CASSQERPGIYGYTF

d_gene: .
v_gene: TRBV7-6
abundance: .
j_gene: TRBJ2-5
CDR3nt: TGTGCCAGCAGCTACCCGGGACACCCTCAAGAGACCCAGTACTTC
CDR3aa: CASSYPGHPQETQYF

d_gene: TRBD1
v_gene: TRBV15
abundance: few
j_gene: TRBJ2-3
CDR3nt: TGTGCCACCAGACGGACAGGGAGCACAGATACGCAGTATTTT
CDR3aa: CATRRTGSTDTQYF

d_gene: .
v_gene: TRBV28
abundance: .
j_gene: TRBJ2-1
CDR3nt: TGTGCCAGCAGAGAGGCGGGGCCCTACAATGAGCAGTTCTTC
CDR3aa: CASREAGPYNEQFF

d_gene: TRBD1
v_gene: TRBV7-8
abundance: .
j_gene: TRBJ2-5
CDR3nt: TGTGCCAGCAGCCCTACCGGGACAGGGCCTTTGGCCCAGTACTTC
CDR3aa: CASSPTGTGPLAQYF

d_gene: .
v_gene: TRBV11-2
abundance: .
j_gene: TRBJ1-5
CDR3nt: TGTGCCAGCAGCAAGGGCTGGAGCAATCAGCCCCAGCATTTT
CDR3aa: CASSKGWSNQPQHF

d_gene: .
v_gene: TRBV6-5
abundance: .
j_gene: TRBJ2-6
CDR3nt: TGTGCCAGCAGTTACGCCCGTTCTGGGGCCAACGTCCTGACTTTC
CDR3aa: CASSYARSGANVLTF

d_gene: TRBD1
v_gene: TRBV7-3
abundance: once
j_gene: TRBJ2-2
CDR3nt: TGTGCCAGCAGCCAACCCGGGACAGACAACACCGGGGAGCTGTTTTTT
CDR3aa: CASSQPGTDNTGELFF

d_gene: .
v_gene: TRBV6-2/TRBV6-3
abundance: once
j_gene: TRBJ2-5
CDR3nt: TGTGCCAGCAGTTACTCGACAGGACACCCCCTTGGGGAGCAGTACTTC
CDR3aa: CASSYSTGHPLGEQYF

d_gene: .
v_gene: TRBV12-3/TRBV12-4
abundance: .
j_gene: TRBJ1-5
CDR3nt: TGTGCCAGCTCAATCCAAGGCCTCAGGGAGCCCCAGCATTTT
CDR3aa: CASSIQGLREPQHF

d_gene: .
v_gene: TRBV29-1
abundance: few
j_gene: TRBJ2-3
CDR3nt: TGCAGCGTTGAAGAATTGGCGACAGATACGCAGTATTTT
CDR3aa: CSVEELATDTQYF

d_gene: TRBD1
v_gene: TRBV7-9
abundance: .
j_gene: TRBJ1-2
CDR3nt: TGTGCCAGCAGCACCTCGGACAGGGACTATGGCTACACCTTC
CDR3aa: CASSTSDRDYGYTF